Given below is one T cell receptor (beta chain) in context. What it binds is unknown. Trimming took 6 bases from V and 5 from J, leaving 12 bases between them. This CDR3 contains 13 residues. CDR1 is LNHDA, CDR2 SQIVND, per germline (reference sequence). Researchers took six milliliters of peripheral blood at each of two time points. The data were taken from a study of prognosis after radiotherapy for stage I lung cancer. Looking at the study overall: Distant metastases showed up in a handful of patients after radiotherapy, at a median of approximately 7 months, while about 15 showed no significant progression. Study results and caveats: The study found lower Shannon entropy after stereotactic body radiation therapy in patients who developed distant metastases. It was reported that patients with metastases and those without them differed in TRBV and TRBJ gene usage.

Using two-round multiplex PCR, the authors amplified TCR beta CDR3 from genomic DNA. Amplification in first-round PCR relied on primers specific to each TRBV and TRBJ gene. MiXCR was run by TCRdb on the multiplex PCR reads, yielding one entry per CDR3 protein. The repertoire includes 20,000 to 30,000 distinct CDR3 sequences, roughly 30% of them detected once, and around 35% sits in the top ten. The sequence derives from a donor over 45 with non-small cell lung cancer. The chain is built from TRBV19 and TRBJ2-3, with unresolved D. This specimen consisted of PBMCs, obtained before or after stereotactic body radiation therapy (not recorded which). The CDR3 loop is CASRRSNKDTQYF. In DNA, the CDR3 is TGTGCCAGTAGAAGGTCTAACAAAGATACGCAGTATTTT.